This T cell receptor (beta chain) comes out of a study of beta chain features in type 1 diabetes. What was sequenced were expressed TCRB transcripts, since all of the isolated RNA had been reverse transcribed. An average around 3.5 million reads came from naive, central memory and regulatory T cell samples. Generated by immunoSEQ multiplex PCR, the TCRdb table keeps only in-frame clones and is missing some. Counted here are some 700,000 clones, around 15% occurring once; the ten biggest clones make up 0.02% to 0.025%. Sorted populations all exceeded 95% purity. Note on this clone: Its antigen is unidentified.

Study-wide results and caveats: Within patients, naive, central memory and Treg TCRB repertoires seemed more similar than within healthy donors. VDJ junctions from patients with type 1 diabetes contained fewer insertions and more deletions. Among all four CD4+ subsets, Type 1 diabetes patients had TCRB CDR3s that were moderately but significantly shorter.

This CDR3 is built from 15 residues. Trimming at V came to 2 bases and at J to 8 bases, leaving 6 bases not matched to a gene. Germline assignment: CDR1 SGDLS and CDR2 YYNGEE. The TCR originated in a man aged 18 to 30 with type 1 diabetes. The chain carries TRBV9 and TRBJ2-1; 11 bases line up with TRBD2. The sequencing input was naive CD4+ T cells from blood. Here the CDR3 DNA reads TGTGCCAGCAGCGTTAGCGGGGGGGCCCTGGATGAGCAGTTCTTC. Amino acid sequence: CASSVSGGALDEQFF. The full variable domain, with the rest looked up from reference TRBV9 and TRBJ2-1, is DSGVTQTPKHLITATGQRVTLRCSPRSGDLSVYWYQQSLDQGLQFLIQYYNGEERAKGNILERFSAQQFPDLHSELNLSSLELGDSALYFCASSVSGGALDEQFFGPGTRLTVL.